The next 11 T cell receptor beta chains were all read from a single sample in a study of blood T cells in healthy people across ages. Together with a sample-barcoded 5' primer, a J-beta primer mix was included in a second PCR lasting about 7 to 11 cycles. From the 5' RACE reads, TCRdb called clonotypes with MiXCR, one entry per CDR3 protein. In the table there are under 1 million distinct CDR3 sequences, under 55% of which are singletons. The sample consisted of blood. These receptors were taken from a man aged 55 to 70 in good health.

V and J are TRBV20-1 and TRBJ1-4; D is perhaps TRBD1 (5 bases). Per germline, CDR1 DFQATT and CDR2 SNEGSKA (reference sequence). The CDR3 contains 15 residues. The ends were cut back, 2 bases at V and 8 bases at J, with 18 bases in the middle. As DNA, the CDR3 is TGCAGTGCTAGAAGCTTGACAGAAACGGAGGAAAAACTGTTTTTT. Protein: CSARSLTETEEKLFF.

This clonotype has a count of ten or more. This rearrangement joins TRBV4-3 to TRBJ2-7, with D possibly matching TRBD2 (6 bases). The V end was cut by 0 bases, the J end by 0 bases, with 9 bases between. Germline V gene data show CDR1 as LGHNA and CDR2 as YSLEER. This CDR3 is built from 15 residues. CDR3 DNA sequence: TGCGCCAGCAGCCAAGATGGAGGGGACTCCTACGAGCAGTACTTC. This gives the protein CASSQDGGDSYEQYF.

The chain joins TRBV12-3 or TRBV12-4 to TRBJ2-1; 9 nucleotides align to TRBD1. This CDR3 is 16 amino acids long. V shed 6 bases and J 4 bases; nucleotides not matched to a gene: 10. Here the CDR3 reads CASRVSGQGKYNEQFF. CDR3 sequence (DNA): TGTGCCAGCAGGGTTTCAGGACAGGGGAAATACAATGAGCAGTTCTTC.

This clonotype was seen ten or more times. V usage is TRBV27 and J usage is TRBJ2-7; 7 nucleotides agree with TRBD2. Trimming took 2 bases from V and 5 from J; bases not matched to a gene: 12. CDR1 and CDR2 from the germline V gene are MNHEY and SMNVEV (reference sequence). This CDR3 has 16 residues. The CDR3 sequence is CASSLGPLGRGDEQYF. The DNA for the CDR3 is TGTGCCAGCAGTTTAGGTCCTCTTGGTCGGGGGGACGAGCAGTACTTC.

In its sample, this clonotype was seen a few times. The J gene is TRBJ2-5, the V gene TRBV2, with 11 bases matching TRBD2. The CDR3 loop spans 20 amino acids. CDR1 is SNHLY, CDR2 FYNNEI, per germline. Trimming cost V 6 bases and J 4 bases; bases outside gene matches: 22. The CDR3 protein is CASSPRVGGARLAGRETQYF. The DNA for the CDR3 is TGTGCCAGCAGCCCCCGGGTAGGGGGCGCGCGACTAGCGGGAAGAGAGACCCAGTACTTC.

The chain recombines TRBV6-2 or TRBV6-3 with TRBJ1-1, with D tentatively TRBD1 (5 bases). The CDR3 consists of 12 residues. The germline V gene has CDR1 MNHEY and CDR2 SVGEGT. V lost 6 bases and J 9 bases, leaving 14 bases between the germline ends. CDR3 in DNA: TGTGCCAGCAGAGACCGGGGGGGGAAAGCTTTCTTT. Amino acid sequence: CASRDRGGKAFF.

This clonotype was detected only a few times. The chain employs TRBV3-1 and TRBJ2-7; no firm D call. The germline V and J ends were trimmed by 3 bases and 2 bases, with 11 bases remaining between them. This CDR3 contains 14 residues. Germline V lookup: CDR1 LGHDT, CDR2 YNNKEL (reference sequence). CDR3: CASSHRVRAYEQYF. The CDR3 region has the DNA TGTGCCAGCAGCCACCGGGTAAGAGCCTACGAGCAGTACTTC.

The chain joins TRBV6-1 to TRBJ2-7; no clear D gene. V lost 2 bases and J 3 bases, leaving 14 bases between the germline ends. Germline V gene data show CDR1 as MNHNS and CDR2 as SASEGT. There are 15 residues in the CDR3. As DNA, the CDR3 is TGTGCCAGCAGTGAACAACCCCGAGAACTCTACGAGCAGTACTTC. This encodes CASSEQPRELYEQYF.

This chain joins TRBV18 and TRBJ2-1; D uncertain. This CDR3 region has 13 residues. Germline V CDR1 and CDR2: KGHSH, LQKENI. The V gene lost 5 bases and the J gene lost 12 bases, with 17 bases spanning the gap. The CDR3 DNA follows: TGTGCCAGCTCAGACTCCTTCTACTTAGGGCAGTTCTTC. Translating it yields CASSDSFYLGQFF.

The chain recombines TRBV12-3 or TRBV12-4 with TRBJ1-2; 10 bases agree with TRBD1. The CDR3 consists of 14 residues. The V segment lost 6 bases and the J segment 7 bases; nucleotides outside the gene matches: 8. DNA for the CDR3: TGTGCCAGCAGCCGGACAGGGGGGTTTACTGGCTACACCTTC. This codes for CASSRTGGFTGYTF.

This clonotype was observed a handful of times. The chain is built from TRBV7-2 and TRBJ1-1; 7 positions match TRBD1. Unmatched junction bases numbered 5, after V lost 0 bases and J lost 7 bases. In germline, CDR1 is SGHTA, CDR2 FQGNSA. The CDR3 has 14 residues. CDR3 bases: TGTGCCAGCAGCTTAGCGGGGGGACAGAGTGAAGCTTTCTTT. This translates into CASSLAGGQSEAFF.